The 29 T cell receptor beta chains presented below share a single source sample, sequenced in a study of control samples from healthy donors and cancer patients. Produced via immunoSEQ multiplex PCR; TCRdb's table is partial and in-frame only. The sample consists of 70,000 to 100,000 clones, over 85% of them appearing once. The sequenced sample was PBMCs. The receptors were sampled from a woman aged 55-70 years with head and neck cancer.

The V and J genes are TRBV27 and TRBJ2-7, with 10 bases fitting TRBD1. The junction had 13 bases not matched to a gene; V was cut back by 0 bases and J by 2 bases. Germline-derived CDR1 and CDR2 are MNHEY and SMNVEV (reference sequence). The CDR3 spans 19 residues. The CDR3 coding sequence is TGTGCCAGCAGTTTATCTCCGTTGGGTGTCGGGACAGGGGCCTACGAGCAGTACTTC. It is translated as CASSLSPLGVGTGAYEQYF.

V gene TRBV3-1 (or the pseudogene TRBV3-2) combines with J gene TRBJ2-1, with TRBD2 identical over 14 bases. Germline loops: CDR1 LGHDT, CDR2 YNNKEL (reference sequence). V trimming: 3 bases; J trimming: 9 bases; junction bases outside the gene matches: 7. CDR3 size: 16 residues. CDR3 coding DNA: TGTGCCAGCAGCCAGACCGGGACTAGCGGGAGCGGTGAGCAGTTCTTC. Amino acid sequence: CASSQTGTSGSGEQFF.

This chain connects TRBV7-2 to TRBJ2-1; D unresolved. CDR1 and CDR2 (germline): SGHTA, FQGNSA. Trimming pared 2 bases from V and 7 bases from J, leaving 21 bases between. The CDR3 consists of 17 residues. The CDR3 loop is CASSLRSGGRLGNEQFF. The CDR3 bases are TGTGCCAGCAGCTTACGTTCCGGCGGACGGCTGGGGAATGAGCAGTTCTTC.

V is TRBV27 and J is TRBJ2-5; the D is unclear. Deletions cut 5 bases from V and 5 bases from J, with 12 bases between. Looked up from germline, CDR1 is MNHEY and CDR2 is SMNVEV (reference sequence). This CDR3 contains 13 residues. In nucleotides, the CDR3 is TGTGCCAGCAGTGGTACATTCCGTGAGACCCAGTACTTC. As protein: CASSGTFRETQYF.

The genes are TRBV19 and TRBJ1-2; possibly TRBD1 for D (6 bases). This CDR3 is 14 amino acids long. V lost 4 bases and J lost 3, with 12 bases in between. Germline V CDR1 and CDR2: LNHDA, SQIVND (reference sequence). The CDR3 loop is CASSNGGVDYGYTF. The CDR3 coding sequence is TGTGCCAGTAGTAACGGGGGCGTCGACTATGGCTACACCTTC. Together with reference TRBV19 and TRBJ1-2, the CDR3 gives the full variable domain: DGGITQSPKYLFRKEGQNVTLSCEQNLNHDAMYWYRQDPGQGLRLIYYSQIVNDFQKGDIAEGYSVSREKKESFPLTVTSAQKNPTAFYLCASSNGGVDYGYTFGSGTRLTVV.

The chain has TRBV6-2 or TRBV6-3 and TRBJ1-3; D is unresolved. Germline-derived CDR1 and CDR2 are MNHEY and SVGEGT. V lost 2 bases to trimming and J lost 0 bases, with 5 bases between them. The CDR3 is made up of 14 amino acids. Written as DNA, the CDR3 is TGTGCCAGCAGTTACCGGAGCTCTGGAAACACCATATATTTT. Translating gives CASSYRSSGNTIYF.

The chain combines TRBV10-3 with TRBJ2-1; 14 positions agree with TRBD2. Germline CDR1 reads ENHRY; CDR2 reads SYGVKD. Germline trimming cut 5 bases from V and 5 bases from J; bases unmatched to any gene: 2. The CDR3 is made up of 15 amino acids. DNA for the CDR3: TGTGCCATCAGTTCGACTAGCGGGAGGGACAATGAGCAGTTCTTC. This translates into CAISSTSGRDNEQFF.

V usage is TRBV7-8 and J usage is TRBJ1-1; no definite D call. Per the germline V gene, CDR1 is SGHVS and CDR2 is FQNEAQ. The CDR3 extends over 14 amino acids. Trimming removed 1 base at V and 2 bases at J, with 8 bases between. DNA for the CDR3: TGTGCCAGCAGCTTAGGGTTGGGAAACACTGAAGCTTTCTTT. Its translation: CASSLGLGNTEAFF.

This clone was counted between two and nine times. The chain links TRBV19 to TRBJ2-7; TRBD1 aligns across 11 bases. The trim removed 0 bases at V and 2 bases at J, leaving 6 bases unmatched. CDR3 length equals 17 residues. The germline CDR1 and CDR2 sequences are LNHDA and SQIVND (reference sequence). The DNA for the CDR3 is TGTGCCAGTAGTATAGAGGCTACGGGACAGGGGGCCTACGAGCAGTACTTC. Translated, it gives CASSIEATGQGAYEQYF.

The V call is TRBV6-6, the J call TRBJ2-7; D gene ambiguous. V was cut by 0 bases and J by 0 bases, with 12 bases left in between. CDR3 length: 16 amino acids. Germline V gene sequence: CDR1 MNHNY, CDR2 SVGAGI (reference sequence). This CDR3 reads CASSYSRAGSSYEQYF. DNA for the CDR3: TGTGCCAGCAGTTACTCCCGGGCTGGCAGCTCCTACGAGCAGTACTTC.

The CDR3 DNA sequence: TGCGCCAGCAACAACGGACGGACAGGCACTGAAGCTTTCTTT. It is translated as CASNNGRTGTEAFF. This chain connects TRBV5-1 to TRBJ1-1; 7 positions agree with TRBD1. The CDR3 loop spans 14 amino acids. Germline assignment: CDR1 SGHRS and CDR2 YFSETQ. The ends lost 6 bases at V and 4 bases at J; junction bases unmatched: 9.

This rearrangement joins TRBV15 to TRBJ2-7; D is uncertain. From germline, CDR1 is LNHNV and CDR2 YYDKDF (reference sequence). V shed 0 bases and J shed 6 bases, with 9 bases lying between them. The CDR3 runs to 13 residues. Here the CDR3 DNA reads TGTGCCACCAGCAGAGATCTACGCTCCGAGCAGTACTTC. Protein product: CATSRDLRSEQYF. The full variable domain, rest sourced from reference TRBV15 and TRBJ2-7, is DAMVIQNPRYQVTQFGKPVTLSCSQTLNHNVMYWYQQKSSQAPKLLFHYYDKDFNNEADTPDNFQSRRPNTSFCFLDIRSPGLGDTAMYLCATSRDLRSEQYFGPGTRLTVT.

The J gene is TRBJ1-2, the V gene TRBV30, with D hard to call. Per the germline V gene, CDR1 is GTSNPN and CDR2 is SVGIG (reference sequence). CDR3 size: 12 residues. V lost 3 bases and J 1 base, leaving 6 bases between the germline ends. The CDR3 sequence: CAWRADNYGYTF. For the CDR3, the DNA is TGTGCCTGGAGGGCGGATAACTATGGCTACACCTTC. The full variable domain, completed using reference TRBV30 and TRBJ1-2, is SQTIHQWPATLVQPVGSPLSLECTVEGTSNPNLYWYRQAAGRGLQLLFYSVGIGQISSEVPQNLSASRPQDRQFILSSKKLLLSDSGFYLCAWRADNYGYTFGSGTRLTVV.

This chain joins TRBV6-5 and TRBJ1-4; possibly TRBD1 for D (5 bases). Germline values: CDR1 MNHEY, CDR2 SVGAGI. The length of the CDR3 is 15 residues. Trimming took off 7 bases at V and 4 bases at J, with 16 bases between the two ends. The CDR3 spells CASIGGPGGNEKLFF. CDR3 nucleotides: TGTGCCAGCATCGGCGGGCCCGGGGGTAATGAAAAACTGTTTTTT.

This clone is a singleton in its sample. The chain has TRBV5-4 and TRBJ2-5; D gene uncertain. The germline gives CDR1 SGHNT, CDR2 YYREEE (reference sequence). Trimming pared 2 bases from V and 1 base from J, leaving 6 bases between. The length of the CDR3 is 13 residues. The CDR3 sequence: CASSLGVQETQYF. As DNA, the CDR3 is TGTGCCAGCAGCTTAGGAGTCCAAGAGACCCAGTACTTC.

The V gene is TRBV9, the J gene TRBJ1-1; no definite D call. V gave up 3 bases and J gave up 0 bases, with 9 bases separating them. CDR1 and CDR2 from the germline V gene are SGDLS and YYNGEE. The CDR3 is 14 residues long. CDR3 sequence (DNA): TGTGCCAGCAGCGCCGACCTTCTGAACACTGAAGCTTTCTTT. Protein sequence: CASSADLLNTEAFF.

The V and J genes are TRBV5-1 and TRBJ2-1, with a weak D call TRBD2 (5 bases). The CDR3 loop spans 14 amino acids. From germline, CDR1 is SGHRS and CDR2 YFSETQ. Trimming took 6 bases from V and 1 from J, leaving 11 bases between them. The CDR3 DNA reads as TGCGCCAGCATGGAGGCAGGTTCCTACAATGAGCAGTTCTTC. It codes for CASMEAGSYNEQFF.

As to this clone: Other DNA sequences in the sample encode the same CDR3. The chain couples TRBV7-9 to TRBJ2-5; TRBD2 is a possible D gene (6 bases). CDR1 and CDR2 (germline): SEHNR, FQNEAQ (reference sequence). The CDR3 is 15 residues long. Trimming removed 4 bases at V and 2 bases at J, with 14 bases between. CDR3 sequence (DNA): TGTGCCAGCAGCTCGAGGCTAGCGCCTCAAGAGACCCAGTACTTC. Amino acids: CASSSRLAPQETQYF.

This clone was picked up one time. CDR3 sequence: CAWRTGGASGDTDTQYF. CDR3 in DNA: TGTGCCTGGAGGACAGGGGGCGCCTCGGGCGACACAGATACGCAGTATTTT. V and J are TRBV30 and TRBJ2-3, with 10 bases fitting TRBD1. Looked up from germline, CDR1 is GTSNPN and CDR2 is SVGIG (reference sequence). The CDR3 contains 17 residues. The V and J ends lost 3 bases and 2 bases, in that order; junction bases with no gene match: 11.

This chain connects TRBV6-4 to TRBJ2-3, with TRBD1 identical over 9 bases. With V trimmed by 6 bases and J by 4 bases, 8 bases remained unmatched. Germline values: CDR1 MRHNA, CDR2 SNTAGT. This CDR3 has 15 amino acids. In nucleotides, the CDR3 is TGTGCCAGCAGCCCAGGGACAGGGTACGCAGATACGCAGTATTTT. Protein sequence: CASSPGTGYADTQYF.

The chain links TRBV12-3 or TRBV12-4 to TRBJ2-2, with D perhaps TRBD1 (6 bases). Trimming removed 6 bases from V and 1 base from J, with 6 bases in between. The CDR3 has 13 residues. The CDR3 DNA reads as TGTGCCAGCAGGGGACAGAACACCGGGGAGCTGTTTTTT. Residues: CASRGQNTGELFF.

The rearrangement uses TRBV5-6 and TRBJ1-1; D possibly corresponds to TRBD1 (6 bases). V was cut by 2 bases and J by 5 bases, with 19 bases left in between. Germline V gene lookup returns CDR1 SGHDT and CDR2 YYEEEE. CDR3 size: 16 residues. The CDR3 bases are TGTGCCAGCAGCTTAACGTTCCGTGGGGGCCGGACTGAAGCTTTCTTT. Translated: CASSLTFRGGRTEAFF.

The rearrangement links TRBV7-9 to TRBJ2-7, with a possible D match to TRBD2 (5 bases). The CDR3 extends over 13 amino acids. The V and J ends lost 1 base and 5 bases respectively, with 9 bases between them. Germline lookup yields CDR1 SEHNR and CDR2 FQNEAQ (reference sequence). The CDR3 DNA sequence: TGTGCCAGCAGCTTAGTACGGGGAGACGAGCAGTACTTC. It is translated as CASSLVRGDEQYF.

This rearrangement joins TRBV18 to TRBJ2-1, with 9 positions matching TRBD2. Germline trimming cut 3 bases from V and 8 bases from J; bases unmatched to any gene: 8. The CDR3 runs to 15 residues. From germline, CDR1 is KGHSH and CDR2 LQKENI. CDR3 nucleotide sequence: TGTGCCAGCTCACCGGCTGGTAGCGGGAGCGATGAGCAGTTCTTC. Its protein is CASSPAGSGSDEQFF. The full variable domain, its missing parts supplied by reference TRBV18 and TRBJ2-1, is NAGVMQNPRHLVRRRGQEARLRCSPMKGHSHVYWYRQLPEEGLKFMVYLQKENIIDESGMPKERFSAEFPKEGPSILRIQQVVRGDSAAYFCASSPAGSGSDEQFFGPGTRLTVL.

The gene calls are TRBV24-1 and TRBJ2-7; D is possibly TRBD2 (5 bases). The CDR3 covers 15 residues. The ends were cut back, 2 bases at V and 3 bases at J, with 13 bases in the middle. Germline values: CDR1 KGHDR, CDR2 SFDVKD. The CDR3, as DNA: TGTGCCACCAGTGATTCATGGAGCGGTGACTACGAGCAGTACTTC. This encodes CATSDSWSGDYEQYF.

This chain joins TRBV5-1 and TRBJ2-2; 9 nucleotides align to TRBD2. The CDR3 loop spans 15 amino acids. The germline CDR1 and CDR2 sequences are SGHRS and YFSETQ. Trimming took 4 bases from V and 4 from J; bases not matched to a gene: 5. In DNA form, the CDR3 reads TGCGCCAGCAGCCCGGGACTAGCAAGCACCGGGGAGCTGTTTTTT. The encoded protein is CASSPGLASTGELFF.

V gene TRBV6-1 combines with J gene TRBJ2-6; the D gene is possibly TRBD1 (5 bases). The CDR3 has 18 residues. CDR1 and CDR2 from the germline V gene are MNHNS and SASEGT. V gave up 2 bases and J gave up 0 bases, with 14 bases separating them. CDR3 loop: CASSEKGARLSGANVLTF. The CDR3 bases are TGTGCCAGCAGTGAAAAAGGGGCCAGGCTCTCTGGGGCCAACGTCCTGACTTTC.

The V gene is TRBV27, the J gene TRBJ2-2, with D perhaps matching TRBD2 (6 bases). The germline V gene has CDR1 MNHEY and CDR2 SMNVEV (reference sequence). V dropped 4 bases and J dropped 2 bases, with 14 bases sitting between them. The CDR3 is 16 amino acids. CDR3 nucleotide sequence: TGTGCCAGCAGTTCCTTGCTAGCGACTAACACCGGGGAGCTGTTTTTT. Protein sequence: CASSSLLATNTGELFF.

CDR3 amino acids: CASSFTKGQQETQYF. The CDR3 DNA is TGTGCCAGCAGCTTTACTAAGGGACAGCAAGAGACCCAGTACTTC. This sequence joins TRBV7-2 and TRBJ2-5; 7 bases fit TRBD1. The J segment lost 2 bases and the V segment lost 3 bases, leaving 6 bases of the junction unmatched. Germline CDR1 reads SGHTA; CDR2 reads FQGNSA. The CDR3 runs to 15 residues.